This T cell receptor beta chain was identified during a study of response to subunit inactivated influenza vaccine. Using its own MiXCR run on the RT-PCR reads, TCRdb lists one record per CDR3 protein. The table lists just under 550,000 distinct CDR3 sequences, less than 25% of them singletons, with approximately 2.9% in the top ten. The CDR3 consists of 14 residues. Germline lookup yields CDR1 SEHNR and CDR2 FQNEAQ (reference sequence). V was clipped by 6 bases and J by 1 base; unmatched bases: 3. This sample also belongs to another study, concerning T cells expressing NK-cell markers. That study reports: 5'RACE template switching with UMIs generated TCR beta cDNA. Researchers got TCR beta repertoires out of sorted CD3+CD56+NKG2C+, CD3+CD56+NKG2C- and CD3+CD56-NKG2C+ T cells. The sequencing cohort of eight donors included seven HCMV-seropositive individuals and one seronegative individual.

This chain links TRBV7-9 with TRBJ2-3; 8 bases are a match to TRBD2. This sequence originates from a man aged 50-59 years who received an inactivated influenza vaccine. Sequencing was performed on CD4+ T cells sorted from PBMCs, taken roughly 12 days after vaccination. CDR3 sequence (DNA): TGTGCCAGCAGGGGAGCGGGGGGCACAGATACGCAGTATTTT. Translating gives CASRGAGGTDTQYF.